Presented here are 10 T cell receptor beta chains from one specimen sequenced in a study of T cell clonality in common variable immunodeficiency. TCRdb keeps only in-frame clones here, not all; method: immunoSEQ multiplex PCR. The sample presents some 38,000 clones, none singletons. The sequenced sample consisted of peripheral blood mononuclear cells. Receptors were obtained from a person aged 18 to 75 in good health.

This clone was counted a few times. The read finishes 3 residues shy of the CDR3 end, and the germline J gene is used to complete it. The rearrangement links TRBV29-1 to TRBJ2-3; D is unclear. Germline V gives CDR1 SQVTM, CDR2 ANQGSEA. This CDR3 has 12 residues. CDR3 amino acids: CSVEESNGPQYF. The CDR3 DNA, read in part, is TGCAGCGTAGAGGAGAGTAATGGGCCG.

This clone was counted many times. With the read ending 3 residues before the CDR3 end, the germline J gene is used to fill in that end. V and J are TRBV7-3 and TRBJ2-1, with D tentatively TRBD2 (6 bases). V was pared by 2 bases and J by 5 bases, with 13 bases between. The germline CDR1 and CDR2 sequences are SGHTA and FQGTGA. The CDR3 spans 15 residues. The CDR3 sequence: CASSLAAAGNNEQFF. CDR3 DNA, as far as it was read: TGTGCCAGCAGCTTAGCAGCGGCGGGGAACAATGAG.

On this clone itself: The read ends 3 residues early relative to the CDR3; the germline J gene fills the gap. V usage is TRBV7-9 and J usage is TRBJ2-3; tentatively, D is TRBD1 or TRBD2 (5 bases each). Germline CDR1 and CDR2: SEHNR and FQNEAQ (reference sequence). The length of the CDR3 is 15 residues. The CDR3 bases that were read are TGTGCCAGCAGCTTACCAGGGAGCTGGGATCAGCCG. Translation: CASSLPGSWDQP. The CDR3 as a whole reads CASSLPGSWDQPQYF.

This clone was seen repeatedly, ten times or more. The read halts 3 residues ahead of the CDR3 end, with the missing end drawn from the germline J gene. The chain carries TRBV20-1 and TRBJ2-7, with 9 nucleotides matching TRBD2. CDR3 length: 20 residues. The V gene's germline CDR1 is DFQATT and CDR2 SNEGSKA (reference sequence). V was pared by 3 bases and J by 4 bases, with 25 bases of the junction left unmatched. CDR3 residues: CSARAPEEGTSRTFEYEQYF. The CDR3 bases that were read are TGCAGTGCTAGGGCCCCGGAAGAGGGGACTAGCAGAACGTTCGAGTACGAG.

To note about this clone: The observed sequence ends 3 residues before the CDR3 terminus, with the missing tail filled in from the germline J gene. The chain recombines TRBV2 with TRBJ2-7; 10 nucleotides match TRBD1. Losses at the gene ends were 6 bases for V and 2 bases for J; bases not matched to a gene: 7. CDR3 length: 15 amino acids. CDR1 is SNHLY, CDR2 FYNNEI, per germline. The sequenced part of the CDR3 DNA is TGTGCCAGCAGATCGACAGGGGGCCCGACCTACGAG. Protein: CASRSTGGPTYE. The complete CDR3 reads CASRSTGGPTYEQYF.

This clone was observed a handful of times. From the germline J gene comes the end of the CDR3, since the read stops 3 residues before it. V and J are TRBV7-2 and TRBJ2-4; a possible D gene is TRBD1 (6 bases). There are 13 residues in the CDR3. The germline CDR1 and CDR2 sequences are SGHTA and FQGNSA. This CDR3 reads CASSGNRVRGQYF. The CDR3 DNA, read in part, is TGTGCCAGCAGCGGTAACAGGGTTCGCGGT.

This clone was counted many times. The read comes to an end 3 residues before the CDR3 does, leaving the germline J gene to fill in the end. The chain has TRBV18 and TRBJ1-4; TRBD1 matches 12 bases. From germline, CDR1 is KGHSH and CDR2 LQKENI. The CDR3 covers 15 residues. Incomplete CDR3 DNA: TGTGCCAGCTCACCAGCGGGACAGGGGGCGAGGAAA. Residues: CASSPAGQGARK. The full CDR3 is CASSPAGQGARKLFF.

This clone showed up many times. The read terminates 3 residues ahead of where the CDR3 ends, so the germline J gene completes it. This chain links TRBV7-2 with TRBJ1-5; 7 positions match TRBD1. Germline V CDR1 and CDR2: SGHTA, FQGNSA. Trimming cost V 6 bases and J 7 bases; bases outside gene matches: 6. The CDR3 contains 13 residues. CDR3 amino acids: CASSLRQGQPQHF. The covered CDR3 bases are TGTGCCAGCAGTTTAAGACAGGGCCAGCCC. The full variable domain, rest sourced from reference TRBV7-2 and TRBJ1-5, is GAGVSQSPSNKVTEKGKDVELRCDPISGHTALYWYRQSLGQGLEFLIYFQGNSAPDKSGLPSDRFSAERTGGSVSTLTIQRTQQEDSAVYLCASSLRQGQPQHFGDGTRLSIL.

This clone came up many times. The read ends 3 residues early relative to the CDR3; the germline J gene fills the gap. V is TRBV11-2 and J is TRBJ2-3; TRBD2 agrees at 7 bases. This CDR3 spans 15 amino acids. Germline values: CDR1 SGHAT, CDR2 FQNNGV. The V and J ends lost 0 bases and 6 bases, in that order; junction bases with no gene match: 6. CDR3 bases read: TGTGCCAGCAGCTTAGAGGGACTACCGGGGGATACG. Protein product: CASSLEGLPGDT. The complete CDR3 sequence is CASSLEGLPGDTQYF.

This clone was counted many times. The sequence runs out 3 residues before the end of the CDR3; the remainder is reconstructed from the germline J gene. This chain joins TRBV10-1 and TRBJ2-7; 8 nucleotides line up with TRBD1. The CDR3 extends over 15 amino acids. Germline CDR1 is WNHNN and CDR2 is SYGVQD (reference sequence). After removal of 6 bases from V and 1 base from J, the junction contained 8 bases not matched to a gene. CDR3 protein: CASRGTGPISYEQYF. CDR3 DNA, as far as it was read: TGCGCCAGCAGGGGGACAGGACCTATATCCTACGAG.